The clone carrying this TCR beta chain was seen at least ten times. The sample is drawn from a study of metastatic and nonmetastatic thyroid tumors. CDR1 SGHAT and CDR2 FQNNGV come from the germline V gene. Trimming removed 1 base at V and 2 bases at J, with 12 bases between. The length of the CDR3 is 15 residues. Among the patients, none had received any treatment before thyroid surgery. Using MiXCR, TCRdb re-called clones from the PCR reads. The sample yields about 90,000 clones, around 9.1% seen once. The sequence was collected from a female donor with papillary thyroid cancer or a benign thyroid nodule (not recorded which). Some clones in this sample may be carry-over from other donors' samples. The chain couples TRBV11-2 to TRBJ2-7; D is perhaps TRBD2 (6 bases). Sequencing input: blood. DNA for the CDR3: TGTGCCAGCAGCTTAGGGGAGGTCGGCCCCTACGAGCAGTACTTC. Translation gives CASSLGEVGPYEQYF. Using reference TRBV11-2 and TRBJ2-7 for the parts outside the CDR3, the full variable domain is EAGVAQSPRYKIIEKRQSVAFWCNPISGHATLYWYQQILGQGPKLLIQFQNNGVVDDSQLPKDRFSAERLKGVDSTLKIQPAKLEDSAVYLCASSLGEVGPYEQYFGPGTRLTVT.